This TCR beta chain was obtained from a study of regulatory T cells in long-lasting Graves disease. This clonotype was detected only a few times. Its specificity is unknown. Overall study results and limits: Possibly, accuracy suffered from the small sample size. The analysis examined peripheral blood only and excluded thyroid tissue. Between persistent patients, a few thousand public clonotypes were shared, exceeding the 800 to 1,000 shared between new patients. Persistent Graves' patients showed a TCR diversity that was lower than that of newly diagnosed ones.

The time point was: persistent/refractory GD, antithyroid drugs over 5 years with positive TRAb. Scientists built the TCR library using RNA that was extracted from PBMCs. Researchers made TCR beta libraries by using iRepertoire HTBI primers and running Arm-PCR on CDR3 regions. MiXCR, applied by TCRdb to the multiplex PCR reads, yields one record per CDR3 protein. The data show some 370,000 distinct CDR3 sequences, with 20% seen just once and about a fifth held by the top ten. The receptor was isolated from a female donor with Graves disease. This material consisted of peripheral blood mononuclear cells (PBMCs), taken when the disease was refractory, from a patient treated with antithyroid drugs.

The CDR3 loop is CASSLWTGKVDEQFF. The CDR3 nucleotides are TGTGCCAGCAGCTTATGGACAGGGAAGGTCGATGAGCAGTTCTTC. The rearrangement uses TRBV7-8 and TRBJ2-1; 8 bases match TRBD1. V shed 2 bases and J 8 bases; nucleotides not matched to a gene: 8. The CDR3 covers 15 residues. Germline V gives CDR1 SGHVS, CDR2 FQNEAQ.